This is a list of T cell receptor beta chains from one sample in a study of T cell responses to AZD1222 COVID-19 vaccine. The method was immunoSEQ multiplex PCR; TCRdb's version includes in-frame clones alone and lacks a portion of them. The data hold about 150,000 clones, with 75% to 90% observed a single time. The specimen was peripheral blood, collected 28 days after the second AZD1222 dose. These receptors all stem from an adult who received the AZD1222 COVID-19 vaccine. The CDR3 runs from the conserved cysteine through the conserved F or W. D genes are given only for firm matches. Size is omitted from some rows. Given values are once, few, many or a class for expanded clones.

V gene	clone size	J gene	D gene	CDR3 protein	CDR3 DNA
TRBV3-1/TRBV3-2	.	TRBJ1-1	.	CASSHGVRSTEAFF	TGTGCCAGCAGCCATGGGGTGCGGTCCACTGAAGCTTTCTTT
TRBV9	few	TRBJ1-2	.	CASSPLAVGLYGYTF	TGTGCCAGCAGCCCCCTAGCAGTCGGACTATATGGCTACACCTTC
TRBV24-1	.	TRBJ2-1	TRBD2	CATSDVTSPINEQFF	TGTGCCACCAGTGACGTGACTAGCCCGATTAATGAGCAGTTCTTC
TRBV9	few	TRBJ2-5	TRBD1	CASSVAAGGYLPSQETQYF	TGTGCCAGCAGCGTAGCTGCAGGGGGATACCTTCCCAGTCAAGAGACCCAGTACTTC
TRBV2	.	TRBJ1-2	TRBD1	CASSESTGTAYGYTF	TGTGCCAGCAGTGAATCTACCGGGACAGCTTATGGCTACACCTTC
TRBV11-2	.	TRBJ2-1	TRBD1	CASSQDNRGSSYNEQFF	TGTGCCAGCAGCCAGGACAACAGGGGAAGCTCCTACAATGAGCAGTTCTTC
TRBV19	.	TRBJ2-7	.	CASSTTRIGGYEQYF	TGTGCCAGTAGTACCACGAGGATAGGGGGCTACGAGCAGTACTTC
TRBV5-1	.	TRBJ1-2	.	CASSSGMLYGYTF	TGCGCCAGCAGCTCAGGGATGCTCTATGGCTACACCTTC
TRBV3-1/TRBV3-2	once	TRBJ1-1	TRBD1	CASSRDRGNTEAFF	TGTGCCAGCAGCCGAGACAGGGGGAACACTGAAGCTTTCTTT
TRBV30	.	TRBJ2-3	.	CAWRRDTDTQYF	TGTGCCTGGAGGAGGGATACAGATACGCAGTATTTT
TRBV28	.	TRBJ2-7	TRBD2	CASSLAGALSYEQYF	TGTGCCAGCAGCTTAGCGGGAGCATTGTCCTACGAGCAGTACTTC
TRBV27	.	TRBJ1-1	TRBD1	CASSRDRNTEAFF	TGTGCCAGCAGCAGGGACAGGAACACTGAAGCTTTCTTT
TRBV7-8	.	TRBJ2-5	.	CASSLLVAGNKETQYF	TGTGCCAGCAGCTTATTGGTTGCGGGAAATAAAGAGACCCAGTACTTC
TRBV28	.	TRBJ1-3	.	CASRPSGGSGNTIYF	TGTGCCAGCAGACCTAGTGGGGGCTCTGGAAACACCATATATTTT
TRBV5-1	.	TRBJ2-3	TRBD2	CASSLRLAGVGDTQYF	TGCGCCAGCAGCTTAAGACTAGCGGGAGTGGGAGATACGCAGTATTTT
TRBV27	.	TRBJ1-2	.	CASSRNSNYGYTF	TGTGCCAGCAGTCGGAACAGCAACTATGGCTACACCTTC